A selection of T cell receptor beta chains follows, all from one sample in a study of cytomegalovirus exposure and HLA in healthy donors. Measured with immunoSEQ multiplex PCR; TCRdb has only the in-frame clones, and not every one. The specimen's table records some 96,000 clones. The sample taken for sequencing was PBMCs. All receptors come from a woman aged 25-40 years in good health and CMV-seronegative. The CDR3 runs from the conserved cysteine through the conserved F or W. Each record gives: V gene, J gene, D gene, CDR3 DNA, CDR3 protein. The D gene is left open where the match is weak.

V: TRBV9; J: TRBJ2-7; D: TRBD1; DNA: TGTGCCAGCAGCGTAGGAGGACAGGGACACGAGCAGTACTTC; CDR3: CASSVGGQGHEQYF
V: TRBV27; J: TRBJ2-7; D: TRBD1; DNA: TGTGCCAGCAGTTTGGGGCAGGGGGCCTACGAGCAGTACTTC; CDR3: CASSLGQGAYEQYF
V: TRBV6-1; J: TRBJ2-2; D: .; DNA: TGCGCCAACTCACAGGACCGAACTAACACCGGGGAGCTGTTTTTT; CDR3: CANSQDRTNTGELFF
V: TRBV6-1; J: TRBJ1-2; D: .; DNA: TGTGCCAGCACCGGGTCGGGGTCCACCTATGGCTACACCTTC; CDR3: CASTGSGSTYGYTF
V: TRBV13; J: TRBJ1-1; D: TRBD1; DNA: TGTGCCAGCAGCTTAGGCAGGGGGATAATGAACACTGAAGCTTTCTTT; CDR3: CASSLGRGIMNTEAFF
V: TRBV2; J: TRBJ2-1; D: TRBD2; DNA: TGTGCCAGCATTCCGGGACTAGCATTTACTCTTGAGCAGTTCTTC; CDR3: CASIPGLAFTLEQFF
V: TRBV7-6; J: TRBJ2-7; D: .; DNA: TGTGCCAGCAGCTTAGTTACGACAGCAGACTACGAGCAGTACTTC; CDR3: CASSLVTTADYEQYF
V: TRBV2; J: TRBJ1-1; D: TRBD1; DNA: TGTGCCAGCTGCCGGGACAGTGGGAACACTGAAGCTTTCTTT; CDR3: CASCRDSGNTEAFF
V: TRBV5-8; J: TRBJ1-4; D: .; DNA: TGTGCCAGCAGCTTGGAGGAGGAAAAACTGTTTTTT; CDR3: CASSLEEEKLFF
V: TRBV7-7; J: TRBJ2-5; D: TRBD2; DNA: TGTGCTAGCAGCTTAGGCGGGAGTTTTACGGAGACCCAGTACTTC; CDR3: CASSLGGSFTETQYF
V: TRBV15; J: TRBJ2-7; D: TRBD2; DNA: TGTGCCACCAGCCCCCCGGGAGGAAGGGGCTACGAGCAGTACTTC; CDR3: CATSPPGGRGYEQYF
V: TRBV7-8; J: TRBJ1-5; D: .; DNA: TGTGCCAGCAGCTTAGCGAGCGGAGGCAATCAGCCCCAGCATTTT; CDR3: CASSLASGGNQPQHF
V: TRBV19; J: TRBJ2-4; D: .; DNA: TGTGCCAGTAGTATCCAGGGAGCCAAAAACATTCAGTACTTC; CDR3: CASSIQGAKNIQYF
V: TRBV20-1; J: TRBJ1-1; D: TRBD1; DNA: TGCAGTCAGGGGGCGGACACTGAAGCTTTCTTT; CDR3: CSQGADTEAFF
V: TRBV5-1; J: TRBJ2-3; D: .; DNA: TGCGCCAGCAGCTTGGACAGGGTGGGGGATACGCAGTATTTT; CDR3: CASSLDRVGDTQYF
V: TRBV19; J: TRBJ1-6; D: .; DNA: TGTGCCAGTAGTATAGCAGGGGAAAATTCACCCCTCCACTTT; CDR3: CASSIAGENSPLHF
V: TRBV27; J: TRBJ2-5; D: .; DNA: TGTGCCAGCGGCATAGGGGGTGGAGACGTGGAGACCCAGTACTTC; CDR3: CASGIGGGDVETQYF
V: TRBV11-2; J: TRBJ2-6; D: TRBD1; DNA: TGTGCCAGCGTTAGGGGGCGAAGGACTGGGGCCAACGTCCTGACTTTC; CDR3: CASVRGRRTGANVLTF
V: TRBV19; J: TRBJ2-2; D: TRBD2; DNA: TGTGCCAGTAGTATTGGGACTAGCGGGGTGGTCGGGGAGCTGTTTTTT; CDR3: CASSIGTSGVVGELFF
V: TRBV6-5; J: TRBJ1-5; D: .; DNA: TGTGCCAGCAGTTACGGGGGCGGTAGCAATCAGCCCCAGCATTTT; CDR3: CASSYGGGSNQPQHF
V: TRBV5-1; J: TRBJ2-2; D: TRBD2; DNA: TGCGCCAGCAGCCTTCGGACTAGCGGGGAGGGGGAGCTGTTTTTT; CDR3: CASSLRTSGEGELFF
V: TRBV27; J: TRBJ2-1; D: TRBD2; DNA: TGTGCCAGCAGTCTACGACTAGCGGGAGTCAATGAGCAGTTCTTC; CDR3: CASSLRLAGVNEQFF
V: TRBV27; J: TRBJ2-2; D: .; DNA: TGTGCCAGCAGTTCGGGATGGCTTTCGAACACCGGGGAGCTGTTTTTT; CDR3: CASSSGWLSNTGELFF
V: TRBV5-3; J: TRBJ2-1; D: .; DNA: TGTGCCAGAAGCTTGGTCTCAGGGGGGTCCTACAATGAGCAGTTCTTC; CDR3: CARSLVSGGSYNEQFF
V: TRBV28; J: TRBJ1-4; D: .; DNA: TGTGCCAGCAGTTTGAGGGAAAAACTGTTTTTT; CDR3: CASSLREKLFF
V: TRBV5-1; J: TRBJ2-1; D: TRBD2; DNA: TGCGCCAGCAGCCGGACTAGCGGGAGCAATGAGCAGTTCTTC; CDR3: CASSRTSGSNEQFF
V: TRBV15; J: TRBJ1-1; D: TRBD1; DNA: TGTGCCACCAGCAAGGGACAGGGGGATTTAGACACTGAAGCTTTCTTT; CDR3: CATSKGQGDLDTEAFF
V: TRBV5-6; J: TRBJ2-1; D: TRBD1; DNA: TGTGCCAGCAGCGGCCACCGGGACAGGTCATCCTACAATGAGCAGTTCTTC; CDR3: CASSGHRDRSSYNEQFF
V: TRBV7-3; J: TRBJ2-5; D: .; DNA: TGTGCCAGCAGCTTAAGTGCTAGTGGAGAGACCCAGTACTTC; CDR3: CASSLSASGETQYF
V: TRBV28; J: TRBJ1-1; D: TRBD1; DNA: TGTGCCAGCAGCCAGACAGGGGGCAGCACTGAAGCTTTCTTT; CDR3: CASSQTGGSTEAFF
V: TRBV13; J: TRBJ1-4; D: .; DNA: TGTGCCAGCAGCCTCACAGGGTTCGCCGGTGAAAAACTGTTTTTT; CDR3: CASSLTGFAGEKLFF
V: TRBV4-1; J: TRBJ1-2; D: .; DNA: TGCGCCAGCAGCCAAGTAGAAACAGCAAACTATGGCTACACCTTC; CDR3: CASSQVETANYGYTF
V: TRBV27; J: TRBJ2-2; D: .; DNA: TGTGCCAGCAGTATTCAATGGACAGCTAGCACCGGGGAGCTGTTTTTT; CDR3: CASSIQWTASTGELFF
V: TRBV7-2; J: TRBJ1-5; D: TRBD1; DNA: TGTGCCAGCAGCTCATTAGGACAGGGCAATCAGCCCCAGCATTTT; CDR3: CASSSLGQGNQPQHF
V: TRBV27; J: TRBJ1-5; D: TRBD1; DNA: TGTGCCAGCAGTTTATTAGCAGGGGGCAGTCAGCCCCAGCATTTT; CDR3: CASSLLAGGSQPQHF
V: TRBV7-3; J: TRBJ2-1; D: TRBD1; DNA: TGTGCCAGCAGCTCGACATCCGGGACAGGGGGCCAAAATGAGCAGTTCTTC; CDR3: CASSSTSGTGGQNEQFF
V: TRBV7-7; J: TRBJ1-4; D: .; DNA: TGTGCTAGCAGCCCACTCGCAACTAATGAAAAACTGTTTTTT; CDR3: CASSPLATNEKLFF
V: TRBV7-9; J: TRBJ1-2; D: TRBD1; DNA: TGTGCCAGCAGCTTAAAACTCACGACAGGGCTAAGTAACTATGGCTACACCTTC; CDR3: CASSLKLTTGLSNYGYTF
V: TRBV7-9; J: TRBJ1-3; D: TRBD1; DNA: TGTGCCAGCAGCTTACCGCCGGGACAGGGATCATACTCTGGAGACACCATATATTTT; CDR3: CASSLPPGQGSYSGDTIYF
V: TRBV30; J: TRBJ1-2; D: TRBD1; DNA: TGTGCCTGGAGTGTAAAGGGGGCGGTTGGCTACACCTTC; CDR3: CAWSVKGAVGYTF
V: TRBV7-9; J: TRBJ2-3; D: .; DNA: TGTGCCAGCAGCCCCGCGTCCACAGATACGCAGTATTTT; CDR3: CASSPASTDTQYF
V: TRBV15; J: TRBJ2-7; D: .; DNA: TGTGCCACCAGCAGAGCTTCAGGGTTCGAGCAGTACTTC; CDR3: CATSRASGFEQYF
V: TRBV13; J: TRBJ2-7; D: .; DNA: TGTGCCAGCAGCCCTCGGGGGTACTCTCCCTACGAGCAGTACTTC; CDR3: CASSPRGYSPYEQYF
V: TRBV7-9; J: TRBJ2-7; D: .; DNA: TGTGCCAGCAGCTTCCAGATCTCCTACGAGCAGTACTTC; CDR3: CASSFQISYEQYF
V: TRBV14; J: TRBJ2-7; D: .; DNA: TGTGCCAGCAGCCAAGGTCGGTTCACGCACTCCTACGAGCAGTACTTC; CDR3: CASSQGRFTHSYEQYF
V: TRBV11-2; J: TRBJ2-1; D: .; DNA: TGTGCCAGCAGCTTAGTCAGCAATGAGCAGTTCTTC; CDR3: CASSLVSNEQFF
V: TRBV5-4; J: TRBJ2-7; D: TRBD1; DNA: TGTGCCAGCAGCTTTATAACGACAGGGCGGTGCGAGCAGTACTTC; CDR3: CASSFITTGRCEQYF
V: TRBV11-1; J: TRBJ1-1; D: .; DNA: TGTGCCAGCAGCTTAGGGCAGGGGTTCACTGAAGCTTTCTTT; CDR3: CASSLGQGFTEAFF
V: TRBV28; J: TRBJ2-7; D: TRBD2; DNA: TGTGCCAGCAGTCTAGCGGGAGATATTTACGAGCAGTACTTC; CDR3: CASSLAGDIYEQYF
V: TRBV20-1; J: TRBJ2-7; D: .; DNA: TGCAGTGCCCCCACGCCCCGGGAGCAGTACTTC; CDR3: CSAPTPREQYF
V: TRBV15; J: TRBJ2-7; D: .; DNA: TGTGCCACCAGCAGAGATCGTAACAGGGAATGGGGGGAGCAGTACTTC; CDR3: CATSRDRNREWGEQYF
V: TRBV28; J: TRBJ1-1; D: .; DNA: TGTGCCAGCAGTCCCCACGGGAACACTGAAGCTTTCTTT; CDR3: CASSPHGNTEAFF
V: TRBV5-8; J: TRBJ2-1; D: TRBD1; DNA: TGTGCCAGCAGCTTGGAACAGGGGGCTTACAATGAGCAGTTCTTC; CDR3: CASSLEQGAYNEQFF
V: TRBV4-2; J: TRBJ1-3; D: TRBD1; DNA: TGTGCCAGCAGCCAAGATCAGGGGGACTCAGGAAACACCATATATTTT; CDR3: CASSQDQGDSGNTIYF
V: TRBV11-3; J: TRBJ2-7; D: .; DNA: TGTGCCAGCAGCCTATTGAACCCCGCCTACGAGCAGTACTTC; CDR3: CASSLLNPAYEQYF
V: TRBV20-1; J: TRBJ1-5; D: .; DNA: TGCAGTGCCGACAGGTCAGGGCCCCAGCATTTT; CDR3: CSADRSGPQHF